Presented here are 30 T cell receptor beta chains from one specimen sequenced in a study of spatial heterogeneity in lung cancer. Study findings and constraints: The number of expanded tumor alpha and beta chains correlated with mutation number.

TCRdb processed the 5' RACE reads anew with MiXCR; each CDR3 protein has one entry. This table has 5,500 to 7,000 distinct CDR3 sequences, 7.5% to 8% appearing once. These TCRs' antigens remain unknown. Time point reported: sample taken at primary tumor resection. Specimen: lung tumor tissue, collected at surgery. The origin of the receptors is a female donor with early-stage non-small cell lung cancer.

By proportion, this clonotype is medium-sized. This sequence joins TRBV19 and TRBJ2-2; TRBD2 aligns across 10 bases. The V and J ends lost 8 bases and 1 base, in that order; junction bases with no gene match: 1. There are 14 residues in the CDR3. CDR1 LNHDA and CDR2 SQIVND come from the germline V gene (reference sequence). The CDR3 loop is CASRLAGNTGELFF. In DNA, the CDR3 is TGTGCCAGTCGACTAGCGGGGAACACCGGGGAGCTGTTTTTT.

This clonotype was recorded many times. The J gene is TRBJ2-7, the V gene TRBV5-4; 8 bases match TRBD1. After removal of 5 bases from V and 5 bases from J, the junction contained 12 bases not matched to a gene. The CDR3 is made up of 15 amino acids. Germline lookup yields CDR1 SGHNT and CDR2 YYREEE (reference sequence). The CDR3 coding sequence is TGTGCCAGCAGTTCAACCGGGACAGGTTGGAACGAGCAGTACTTC. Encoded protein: CASSSTGTGWNEQYF.

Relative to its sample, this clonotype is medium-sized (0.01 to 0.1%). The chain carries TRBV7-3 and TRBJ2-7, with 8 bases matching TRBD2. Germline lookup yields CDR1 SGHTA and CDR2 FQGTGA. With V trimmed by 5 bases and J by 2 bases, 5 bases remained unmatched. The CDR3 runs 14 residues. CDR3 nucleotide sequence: TGTGCCAGCAGCCCGGGGGGGGCGCCCTACGAGCAGTACTTC. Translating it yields CASSPGGAPYEQYF. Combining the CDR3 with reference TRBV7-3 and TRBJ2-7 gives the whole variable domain GAGVSQTPSNKVTEKGKYVELRCDPISGHTALYWYRQSLGQGPEFLIYFQGTGAADDSGLPNDRFFAVRPEGSVSTLKIQRTERGDSAVYLCASSPGGAPYEQYFGPGTRLTVT.

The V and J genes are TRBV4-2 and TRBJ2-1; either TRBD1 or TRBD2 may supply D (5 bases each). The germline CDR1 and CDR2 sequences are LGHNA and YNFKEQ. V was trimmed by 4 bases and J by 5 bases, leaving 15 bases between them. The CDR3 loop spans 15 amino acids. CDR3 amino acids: CASSPPGAGHNEQFF. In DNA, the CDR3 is TGTGCCAGCAGCCCCCCCGGGGCGGGCCACAATGAGCAGTTCTTC.

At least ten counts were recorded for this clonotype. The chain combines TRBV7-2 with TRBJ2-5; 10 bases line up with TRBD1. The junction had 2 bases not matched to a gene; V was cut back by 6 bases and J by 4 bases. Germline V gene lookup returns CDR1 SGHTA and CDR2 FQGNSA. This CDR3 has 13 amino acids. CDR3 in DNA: TGTGCCAGCAGGACAGGGGGCGGAGAGACCCAGTACTTC. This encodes CASRTGGGETQYF.

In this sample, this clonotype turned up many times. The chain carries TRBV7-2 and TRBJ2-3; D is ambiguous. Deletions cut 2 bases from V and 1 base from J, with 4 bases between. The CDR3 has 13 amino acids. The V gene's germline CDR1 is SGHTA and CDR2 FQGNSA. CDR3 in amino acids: CASSLQRTDTQYF. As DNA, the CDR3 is TGTGCCAGCAGCTTACAGCGCACAGATACGCAGTATTTT.

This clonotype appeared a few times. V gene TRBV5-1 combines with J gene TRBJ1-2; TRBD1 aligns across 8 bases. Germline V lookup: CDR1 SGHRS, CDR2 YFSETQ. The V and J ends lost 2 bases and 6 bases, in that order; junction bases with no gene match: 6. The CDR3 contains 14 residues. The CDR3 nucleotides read TGCGCCAGCAGCTTCGGGGCGACAGGGGATGGCTACACCTTC. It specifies CASSFGATGDGYTF.

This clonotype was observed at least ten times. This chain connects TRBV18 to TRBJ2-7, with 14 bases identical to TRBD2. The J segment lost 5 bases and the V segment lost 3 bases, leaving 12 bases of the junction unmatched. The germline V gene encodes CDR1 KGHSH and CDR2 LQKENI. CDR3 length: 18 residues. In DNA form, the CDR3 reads TGTGCCAGCTCACCTAACCCACCTGGGACTAGCGGGAGTCACGAGCAGTACTTC. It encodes CASSPNPPGTSGSHEQYF.

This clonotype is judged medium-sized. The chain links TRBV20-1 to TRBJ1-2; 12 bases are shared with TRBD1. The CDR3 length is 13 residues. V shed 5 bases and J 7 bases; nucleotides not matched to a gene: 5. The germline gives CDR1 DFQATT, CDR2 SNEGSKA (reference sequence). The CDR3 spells CSAAGTGGSGYTF. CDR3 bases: TGCAGTGCTGCCGGGACAGGGGGCTCTGGCTACACCTTC.

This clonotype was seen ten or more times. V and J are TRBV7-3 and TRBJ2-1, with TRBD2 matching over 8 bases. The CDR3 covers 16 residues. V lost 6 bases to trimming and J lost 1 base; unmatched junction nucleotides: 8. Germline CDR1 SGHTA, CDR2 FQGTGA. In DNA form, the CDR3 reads TGTGCCAGCAGTGCCACCCGACTAGCGTCCTACAATGAGCAGTTCTTC. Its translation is CASSATRLASYNEQFF. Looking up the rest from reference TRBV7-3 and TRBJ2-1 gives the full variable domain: GAGVSQTPSNKVTEKGKYVELRCDPISGHTALYWYRQSLGQGPEFLIYFQGTGAADDSGLPNDRFFAVRPEGSVSTLKIQRTERGDSAVYLCASSATRLASYNEQFFGPGTRLTVL.

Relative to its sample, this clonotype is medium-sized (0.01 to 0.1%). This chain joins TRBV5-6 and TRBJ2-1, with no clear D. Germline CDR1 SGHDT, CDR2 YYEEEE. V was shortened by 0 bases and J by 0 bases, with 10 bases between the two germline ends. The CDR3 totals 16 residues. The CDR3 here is CASSLALRSSYNEQFF. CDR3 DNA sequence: TGTGCCAGCAGCTTGGCCTTGCGGTCCTCCTACAATGAGCAGTTCTTC.

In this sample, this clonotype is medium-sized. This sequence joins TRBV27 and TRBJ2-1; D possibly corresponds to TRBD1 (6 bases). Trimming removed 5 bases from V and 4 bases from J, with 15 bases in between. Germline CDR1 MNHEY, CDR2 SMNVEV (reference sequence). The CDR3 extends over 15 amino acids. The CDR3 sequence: CASSVTRDTYNEQFF. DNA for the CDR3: TGTGCCAGCAGTGTAACACGGGACACATACAATGAGCAGTTCTTC.

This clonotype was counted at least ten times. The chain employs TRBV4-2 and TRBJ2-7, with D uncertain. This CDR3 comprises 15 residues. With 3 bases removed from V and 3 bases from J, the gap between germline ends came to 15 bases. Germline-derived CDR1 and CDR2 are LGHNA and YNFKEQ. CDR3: CASSQGSAAGYEQYF. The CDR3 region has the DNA TGTGCCAGCAGCCAGGGTTCCGCGGCAGGCTACGAGCAGTACTTC.

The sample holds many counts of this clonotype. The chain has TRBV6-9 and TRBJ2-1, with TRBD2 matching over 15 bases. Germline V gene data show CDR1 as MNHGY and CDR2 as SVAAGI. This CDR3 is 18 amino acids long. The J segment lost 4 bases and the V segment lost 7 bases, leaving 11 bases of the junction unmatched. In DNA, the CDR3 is TGTGCCAGCACCGCCGGGACTAGCGGGGGGAGGTCGTACAATGAGCAGTTCTTC. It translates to CASTAGTSGGRSYNEQFF.

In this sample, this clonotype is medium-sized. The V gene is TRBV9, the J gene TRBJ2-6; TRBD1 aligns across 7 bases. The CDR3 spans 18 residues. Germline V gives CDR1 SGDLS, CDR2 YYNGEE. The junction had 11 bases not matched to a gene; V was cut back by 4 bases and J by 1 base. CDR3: CASSFRDSPVSGANVLTF. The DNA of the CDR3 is TGTGCCAGCAGCTTCCGGGACAGCCCTGTTTCTGGGGCCAACGTCCTGACTTTC. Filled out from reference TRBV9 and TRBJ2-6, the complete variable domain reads DSGVTQTPKHLITATGQRVTLRCSPRSGDLSVYWYQQSLDQGLQFLIQYYNGEERAKGNILERFSAQQFPDLHSELNLSSLELGDSALYFCASSFRDSPVSGANVLTFGAGSRLTVL.

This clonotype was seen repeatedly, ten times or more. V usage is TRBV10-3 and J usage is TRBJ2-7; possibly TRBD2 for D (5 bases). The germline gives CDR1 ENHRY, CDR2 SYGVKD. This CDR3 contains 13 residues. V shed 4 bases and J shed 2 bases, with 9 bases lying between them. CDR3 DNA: TGTGCCATCAGTGGGAGGACCACCTACGAGCAGTACTTC. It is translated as CAISGRTTYEQYF.

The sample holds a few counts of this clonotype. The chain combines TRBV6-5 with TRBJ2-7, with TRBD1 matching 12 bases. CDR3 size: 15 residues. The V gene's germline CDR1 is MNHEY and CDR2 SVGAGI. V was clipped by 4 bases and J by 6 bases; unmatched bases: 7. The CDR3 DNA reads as TGTGCCAGCAGTTCCCCGGGACAGGGGGCCCTCGAGCAGTACTTC. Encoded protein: CASSSPGQGALEQYF.

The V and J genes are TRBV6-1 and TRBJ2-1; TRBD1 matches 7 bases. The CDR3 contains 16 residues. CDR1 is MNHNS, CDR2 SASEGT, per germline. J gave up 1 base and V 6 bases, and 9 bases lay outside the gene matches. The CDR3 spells CASRAHGTVSYNEQFF. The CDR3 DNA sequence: TGTGCCAGCAGGGCCCACGGGACAGTGTCCTACAATGAGCAGTTCTTC.

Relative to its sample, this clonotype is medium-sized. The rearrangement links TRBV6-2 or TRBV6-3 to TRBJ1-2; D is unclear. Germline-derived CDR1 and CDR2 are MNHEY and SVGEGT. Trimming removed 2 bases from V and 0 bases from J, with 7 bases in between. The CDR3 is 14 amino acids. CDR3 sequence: CASSYAGTNYGYTF. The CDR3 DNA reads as TGTGCCAGCAGTTACGCCGGAACTAACTATGGCTACACCTTC.

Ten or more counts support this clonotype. CDR3 sequence: CASSQDGGPTYEQYF. The CDR3 bases are TGCGCCAGCAGCCAAGACGGGGGGCCAACCTACGAGCAGTACTTC. The chain carries TRBV4-3 and TRBJ2-7; D perhaps matches TRBD2 (7 bases). The V gene's germline CDR1 is LGHNA and CDR2 YSLEER. The CDR3 totals 15 residues. V was pared by 0 bases and J by 2 bases, with 11 bases between.

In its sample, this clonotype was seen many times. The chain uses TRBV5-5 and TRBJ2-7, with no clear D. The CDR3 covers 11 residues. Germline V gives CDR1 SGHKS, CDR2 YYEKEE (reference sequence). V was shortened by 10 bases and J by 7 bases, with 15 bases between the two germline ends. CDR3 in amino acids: CASMSGWEQYF. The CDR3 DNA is TGTGCCTCCATGTCCGGTTGGGAGCAGTACTTC.

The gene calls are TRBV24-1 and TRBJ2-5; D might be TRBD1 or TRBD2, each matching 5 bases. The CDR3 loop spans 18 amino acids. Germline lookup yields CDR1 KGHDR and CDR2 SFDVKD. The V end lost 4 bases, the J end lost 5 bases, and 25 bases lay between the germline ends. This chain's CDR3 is CATSDSLPGPSTRETQYF. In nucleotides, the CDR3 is TGTGCCACCAGTGACAGCCTACCGGGACCCTCGACTCGGGAGACCCAGTACTTC.

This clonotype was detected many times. The CDR3 sequence: CASSPRLAGPNTGELFF. CDR3 DNA sequence: TGTGCCAGCAGCCCACGACTAGCGGGGCCTAACACCGGGGAGCTGTTTTTT. The chain carries TRBV9 and TRBJ2-2; 11 bases line up with TRBD2. Trimming took 4 bases from V and 2 from J; bases not matched to a gene: 7. CDR1 SGDLS and CDR2 YYNGEE come from the germline V gene. CDR3 size: 17 residues.

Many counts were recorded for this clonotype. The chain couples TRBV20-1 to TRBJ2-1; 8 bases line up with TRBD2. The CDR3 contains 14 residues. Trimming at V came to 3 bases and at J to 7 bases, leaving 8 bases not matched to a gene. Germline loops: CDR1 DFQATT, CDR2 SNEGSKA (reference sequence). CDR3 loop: CSARKRASGNEQFF. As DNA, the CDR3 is TGCAGTGCTAGGAAGCGGGCTAGCGGGAATGAGCAGTTCTTC.

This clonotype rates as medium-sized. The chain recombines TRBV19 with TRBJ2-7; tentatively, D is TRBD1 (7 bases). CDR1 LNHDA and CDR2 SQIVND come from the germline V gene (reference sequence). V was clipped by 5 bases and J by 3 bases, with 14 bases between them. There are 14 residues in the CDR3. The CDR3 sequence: CASSVRQGGYEQYF. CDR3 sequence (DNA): TGTGCCAGTAGTGTGAGACAGGGAGGCTACGAGCAGTACTTC.

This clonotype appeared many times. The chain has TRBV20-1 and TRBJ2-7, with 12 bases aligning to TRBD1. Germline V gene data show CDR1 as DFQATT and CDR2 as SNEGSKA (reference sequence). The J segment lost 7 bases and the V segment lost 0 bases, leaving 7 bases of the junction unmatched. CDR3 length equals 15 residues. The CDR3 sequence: CSARDTGQGAWEQYF. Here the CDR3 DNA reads TGCAGTGCTAGAGATACGGGACAGGGGGCGTGGGAGCAGTACTTC.

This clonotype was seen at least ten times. CDR3 DNA sequence: TGTGCCTGGAGTCGGGACTACGAGCAGTACTTC. This codes for CAWSRDYEQYF. The rearrangement links TRBV30 to TRBJ2-7, with D possibly matching TRBD2 (5 bases). Germline V gene lookup returns CDR1 GTSNPN and CDR2 SVGIG (reference sequence). The CDR3 length is 11 residues. The V end lost 2 bases, the J end lost 3 bases, and 5 bases lay between the germline ends.

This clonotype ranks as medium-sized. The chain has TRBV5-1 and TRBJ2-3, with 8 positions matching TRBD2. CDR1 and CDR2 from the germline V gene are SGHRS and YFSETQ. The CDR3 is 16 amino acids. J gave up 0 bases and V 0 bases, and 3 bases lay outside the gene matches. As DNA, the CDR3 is TGCGCCAGCAGCTTGGAACGGGAGGGAAGCACAGATACGCAGTATTTT. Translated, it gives CASSLEREGSTDTQYF.

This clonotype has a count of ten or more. The CDR3 DNA is TGCGCCAGCAGCAGAACTAGCGGGGACGCAGATACGCAGTATTTT. Its protein is CASSRTSGDADTQYF. The chain links TRBV5-1 to TRBJ2-3, with TRBD2 identical over 10 bases. Germline CDR1 and CDR2: SGHRS and YFSETQ. With 4 bases clipped from V and 4 bases from J, the junction kept 6 bases outside the gene matches. CDR3 length equals 15 residues.

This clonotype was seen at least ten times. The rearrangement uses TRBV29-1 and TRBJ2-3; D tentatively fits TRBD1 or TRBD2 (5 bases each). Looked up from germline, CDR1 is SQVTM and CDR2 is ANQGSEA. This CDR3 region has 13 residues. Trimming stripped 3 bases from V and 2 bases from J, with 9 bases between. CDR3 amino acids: CSVDPGHTDTQYF. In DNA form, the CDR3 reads TGCAGCGTTGACCCGGGGCACACAGATACGCAGTATTTT.